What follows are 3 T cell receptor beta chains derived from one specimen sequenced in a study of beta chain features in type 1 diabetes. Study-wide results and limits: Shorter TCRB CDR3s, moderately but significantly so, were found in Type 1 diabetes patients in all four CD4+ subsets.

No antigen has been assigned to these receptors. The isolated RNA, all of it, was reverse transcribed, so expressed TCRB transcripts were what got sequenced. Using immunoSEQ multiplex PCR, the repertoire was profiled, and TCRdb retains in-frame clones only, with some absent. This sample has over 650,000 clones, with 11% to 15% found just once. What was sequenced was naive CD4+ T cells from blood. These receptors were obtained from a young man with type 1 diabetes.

The CDR3 DNA reads TGCGCCAGCAGCCAAGATATTAAGGGGTCGGGCACAGATACGCAGTATTTT. Its translation: CASSQDIKGSGTDTQYF. V is TRBV4-3 and J is TRBJ2-3; weak D call: TRBD1 (5 bases). The CDR3 is 17 residues long. V lost 0 bases, J lost 1 base, and 14 bases lay in between. Germline V gene data show CDR1 as LGHNA and CDR2 as YSLEER.

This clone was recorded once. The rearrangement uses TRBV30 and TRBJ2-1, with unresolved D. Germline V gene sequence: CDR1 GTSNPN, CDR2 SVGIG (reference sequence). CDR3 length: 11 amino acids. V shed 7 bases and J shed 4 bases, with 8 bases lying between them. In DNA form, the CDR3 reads TGTGCCTCGAAGTTATACAATGAGCAGTTCTTC. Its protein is CASKLYNEQFF.

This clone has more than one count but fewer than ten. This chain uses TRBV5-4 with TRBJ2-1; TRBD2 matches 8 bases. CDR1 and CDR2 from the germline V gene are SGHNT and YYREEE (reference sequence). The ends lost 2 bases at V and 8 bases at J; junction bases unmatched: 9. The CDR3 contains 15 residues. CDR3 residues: CASSFIGRATDEQFF. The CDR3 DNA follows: TGTGCCAGCAGCTTCATCGGGAGGGCCACCGATGAGCAGTTCTTC.